This TCR beta chain was found in a study of blood T cells in healthy people across ages. The sample, approximately 10 milliliters of peripheral blood, was drawn from each donor. There were at least 5.5 micrograms of total RNA extracted from every sample. The CDR3 runs to 13 residues. V lost 0 bases and J lost 3, with 6 bases in between. Germline assignment: CDR1 GTSNPN and CDR2 SVGIG (reference sequence). This clonotype has just a few counts. A J-beta primer mix and a sample-barcoded 5' primer were used in a second PCR of roughly 6 to 12 cycles. Each cDNA molecule was tagged by a template-switch adaptor with 12 random nucleotides. MiXCR, applied by TCRdb to the 5' RACE reads, yields one record per CDR3 protein. The data contain approximately 680,000 distinct CDR3 sequences, approximately 29% of them seen just once; the ten biggest clones take up 15%.

This chain uses TRBV30 with TRBJ1-5; D is unresolved. The material sequenced was blood. The receptor's source is a woman older than 75 in good health. The CDR3 coding sequence is TGTGCCTGGAGTGTGACAATCAATCAGCCCCAGCATTTT. Translated, it gives CAWSVTINQPQHF. Together with reference TRBV30 and TRBJ1-5, the CDR3 gives the full variable domain: SQTIHQWPATLVQPVGSPLSLECTVEGTSNPNLYWYRQAAGRGLQLLFYSVGIGQISSEVPQNLSASRPQDRQFILSSKKLLLSDSGFYLCAWSVTINQPQHFGDGTRLSIL.